The clone carrying this T cell receptor beta chain was detected once. Authors' methods: Cell counts per sample came from amplifying reference gene primers. Only in-frame clones appear in the TCRdb table, and some are missing; sequencing was by immunoSEQ multiplex PCR. The V and J calls and clone size are taken from that table; D and trimming were inferred from the DNA. Among about 160,000 clones listed, around 83% were seen once. CDR3 length: 16 amino acids. Germline loops: CDR1 SGHTA, CDR2 FQGTGA. V was cut by 0 bases and J by 2 bases, with 12 bases left in between. The sample comes from a study of blood T cell repertoires in COVID-19. Overall study context: Sites across the United States, Italy and Spain contributed samples from acute and convalescent COVID-19.

Recruits, aged roughly 18 to 100 years, lived in 24 US areas. The sequenced material came from PBMCs or T cells enriched from blood (not recorded which). The sequence was collected from a woman in her fifties or sixties in a cohort exposed to, infected with or recovered from COVID-19 (not recorded which). V usage is TRBV7-3 and J usage is TRBJ2-3; the D gene is possibly TRBD2 (6 bases). In DNA, the CDR3 is TGTGCCAGCAGCTTAACGGTCGGGGGTGACACAGATACGCAGTATTTT. Its translation is CASSLTVGGDTDTQYF.